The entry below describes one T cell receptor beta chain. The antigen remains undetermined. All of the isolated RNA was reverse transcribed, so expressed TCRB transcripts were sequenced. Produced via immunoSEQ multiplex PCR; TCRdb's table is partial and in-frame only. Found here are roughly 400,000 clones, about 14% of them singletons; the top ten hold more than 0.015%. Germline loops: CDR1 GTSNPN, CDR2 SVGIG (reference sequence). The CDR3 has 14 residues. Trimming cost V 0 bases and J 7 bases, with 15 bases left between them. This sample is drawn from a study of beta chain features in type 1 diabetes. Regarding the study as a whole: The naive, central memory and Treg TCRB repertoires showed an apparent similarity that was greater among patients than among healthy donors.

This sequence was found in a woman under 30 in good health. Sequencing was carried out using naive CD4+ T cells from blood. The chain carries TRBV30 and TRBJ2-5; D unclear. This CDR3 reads CAWSVNLDRGTQYF. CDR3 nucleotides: TGTGCCTGGAGTGTAAACCTGGATAGAGGGACCCAGTACTTC.